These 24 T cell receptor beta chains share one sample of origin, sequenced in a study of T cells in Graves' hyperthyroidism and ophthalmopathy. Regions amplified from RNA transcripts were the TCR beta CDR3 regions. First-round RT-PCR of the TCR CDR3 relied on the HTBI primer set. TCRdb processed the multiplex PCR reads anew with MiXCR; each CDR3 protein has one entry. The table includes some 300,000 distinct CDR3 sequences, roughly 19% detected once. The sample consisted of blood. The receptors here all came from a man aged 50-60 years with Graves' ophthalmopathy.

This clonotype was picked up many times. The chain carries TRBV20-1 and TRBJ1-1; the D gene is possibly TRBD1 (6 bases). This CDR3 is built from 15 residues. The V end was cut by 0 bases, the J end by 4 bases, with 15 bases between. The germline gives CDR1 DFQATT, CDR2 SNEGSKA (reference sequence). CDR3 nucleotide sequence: TGCAGTGCTAGAGATAGAAGGGGGGCCGGCACTGAAGCTTTCTTT. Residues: CSARDRRGAGTEAFF.

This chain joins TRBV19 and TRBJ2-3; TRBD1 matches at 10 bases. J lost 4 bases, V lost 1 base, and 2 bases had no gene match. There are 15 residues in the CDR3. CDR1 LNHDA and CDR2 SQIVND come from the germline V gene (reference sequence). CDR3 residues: CASSIAGQGSDTQYF. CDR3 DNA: TGTGCCAGTAGTATAGCGGGACAGGGGTCAGATACGCAGTATTTT.

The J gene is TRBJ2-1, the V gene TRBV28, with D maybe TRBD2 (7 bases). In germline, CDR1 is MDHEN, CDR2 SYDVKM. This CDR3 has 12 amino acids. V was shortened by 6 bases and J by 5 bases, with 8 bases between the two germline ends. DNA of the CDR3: TGTGCCAGCAGAGGGGGGGACAATGAGCAGTTCTTC. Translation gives CASRGGDNEQFF.

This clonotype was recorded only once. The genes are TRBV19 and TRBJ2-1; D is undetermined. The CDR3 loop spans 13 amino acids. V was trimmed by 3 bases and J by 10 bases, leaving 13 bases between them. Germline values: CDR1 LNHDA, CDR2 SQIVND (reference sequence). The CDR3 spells CASSIGGLGEQFF. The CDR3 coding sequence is TGTGCCAGTAGTATCGGCGGTCTAGGAGAGCAGTTCTTC. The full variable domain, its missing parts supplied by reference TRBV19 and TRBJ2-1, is DGGITQSPKYLFRKEGQNVTLSCEQNLNHDAMYWYRQDPGQGLRLIYYSQIVNDFQKGDIAEGYSVSREKKESFPLTVTSAQKNPTAFYLCASSIGGLGEQFFGPGTRLTVL.

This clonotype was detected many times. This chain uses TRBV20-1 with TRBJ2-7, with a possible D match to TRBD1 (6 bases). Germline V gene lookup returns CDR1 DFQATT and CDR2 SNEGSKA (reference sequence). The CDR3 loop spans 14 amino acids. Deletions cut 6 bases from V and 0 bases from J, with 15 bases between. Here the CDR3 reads CSALRGGFSYEQYF. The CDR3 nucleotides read TGCAGTGCCCTCAGGGGTGGGTTCTCCTACGAGCAGTACTTC.

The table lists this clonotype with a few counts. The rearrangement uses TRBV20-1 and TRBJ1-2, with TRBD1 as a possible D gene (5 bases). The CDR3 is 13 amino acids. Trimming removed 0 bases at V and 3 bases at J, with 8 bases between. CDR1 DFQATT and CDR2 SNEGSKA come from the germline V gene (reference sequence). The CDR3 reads CSAREGVDYGYTF. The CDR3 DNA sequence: TGCAGTGCTAGAGAGGGGGTCGACTATGGCTACACCTTC.

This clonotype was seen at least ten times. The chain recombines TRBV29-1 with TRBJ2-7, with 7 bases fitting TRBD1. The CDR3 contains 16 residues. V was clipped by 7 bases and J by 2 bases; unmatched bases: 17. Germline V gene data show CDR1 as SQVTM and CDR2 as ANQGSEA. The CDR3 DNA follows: TGCAGCGGTTGGATCGGGACAGACGGGATGCCCTACGAGCAGTACTTC. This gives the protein CSGWIGTDGMPYEQYF.

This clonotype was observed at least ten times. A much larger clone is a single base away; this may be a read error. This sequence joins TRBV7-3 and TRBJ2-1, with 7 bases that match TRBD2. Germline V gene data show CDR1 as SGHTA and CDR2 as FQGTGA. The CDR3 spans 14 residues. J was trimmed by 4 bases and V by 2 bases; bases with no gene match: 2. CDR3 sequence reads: CASSLEREYNEQFF. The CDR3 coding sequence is TGTGCCAGCAGCTTAGAGCGGGAATACAATGAGCAGTTCTTC. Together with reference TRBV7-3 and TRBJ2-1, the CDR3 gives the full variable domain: GAGVSQTPSNKVTEKGKYVELRCDPISGHTALYWYRQSLGQGPEFLIYFQGTGAADDSGLPNDRFFAVRPEGSVSTLKIQRTERGDSAVYLCASSLEREYNEQFFGPGTRLTVL.

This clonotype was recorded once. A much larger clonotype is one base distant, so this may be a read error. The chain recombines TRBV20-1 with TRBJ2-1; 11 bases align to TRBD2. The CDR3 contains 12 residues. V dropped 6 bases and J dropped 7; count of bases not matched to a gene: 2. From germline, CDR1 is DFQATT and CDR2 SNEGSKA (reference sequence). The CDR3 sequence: CSASSGRNEQFF. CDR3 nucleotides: TGCAGTGCCTCTAGCGGGAGGAATGAGCAGTTCTTC.

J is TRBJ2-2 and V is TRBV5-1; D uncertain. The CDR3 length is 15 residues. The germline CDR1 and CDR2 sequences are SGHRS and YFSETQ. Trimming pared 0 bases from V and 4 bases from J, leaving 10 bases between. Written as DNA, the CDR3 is TGCGCCAGCAGCTTGGTACGGTCGGGCACCGGGGAGCTGTTTTTT. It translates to CASSLVRSGTGELFF.

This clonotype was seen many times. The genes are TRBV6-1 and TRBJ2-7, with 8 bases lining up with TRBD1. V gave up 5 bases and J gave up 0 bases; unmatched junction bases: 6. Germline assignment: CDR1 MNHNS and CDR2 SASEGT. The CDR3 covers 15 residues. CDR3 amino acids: CASSSRTGSSYEQYF. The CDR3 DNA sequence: TGTGCCAGCAGTTCCCGGACAGGGAGCTCCTACGAGCAGTACTTC.

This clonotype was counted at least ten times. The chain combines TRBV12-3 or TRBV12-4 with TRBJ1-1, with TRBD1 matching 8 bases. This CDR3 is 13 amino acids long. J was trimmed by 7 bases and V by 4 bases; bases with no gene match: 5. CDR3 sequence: CASSSDREVEAFF. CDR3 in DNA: TGTGCCAGCAGTTCGGACAGGGAAGTTGAAGCTTTCTTT.

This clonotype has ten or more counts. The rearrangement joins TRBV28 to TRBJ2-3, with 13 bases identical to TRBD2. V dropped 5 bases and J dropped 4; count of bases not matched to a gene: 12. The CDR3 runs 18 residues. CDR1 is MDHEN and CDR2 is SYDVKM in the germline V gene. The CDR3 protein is CASSPTSGGPPWADTQYF. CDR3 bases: TGTGCCAGCAGTCCGACTAGCGGGGGGCCCCCCTGGGCAGATACGCAGTATTTT.

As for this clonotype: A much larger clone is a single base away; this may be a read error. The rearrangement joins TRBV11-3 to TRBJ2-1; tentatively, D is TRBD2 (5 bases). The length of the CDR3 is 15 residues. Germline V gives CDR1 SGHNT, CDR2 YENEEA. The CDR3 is CASSLDRGEYNVQFF. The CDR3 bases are TGTGCCAGCAGCTTAGATCGGGGAGAGTACAATGTGCAGTTCTTC.

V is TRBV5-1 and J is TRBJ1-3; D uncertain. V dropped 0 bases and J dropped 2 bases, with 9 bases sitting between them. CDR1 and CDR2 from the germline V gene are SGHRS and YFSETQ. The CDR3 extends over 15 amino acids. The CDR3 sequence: CASSLVSGAGNTIYF. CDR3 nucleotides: TGCGCCAGCAGCTTGGTTTCCGGGGCTGGAAACACCATATATTTT. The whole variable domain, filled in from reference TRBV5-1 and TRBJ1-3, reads KAGVTQTPRYLIKTRGQQVTLSCSPISGHRSVSWYQQTPGQGLQFLFEYFSETQRNKGNFPGRFSGRQFSNSRSEMNVSTLELGDSALYLCASSLVSGAGNTIYFGEGSWLTVV.

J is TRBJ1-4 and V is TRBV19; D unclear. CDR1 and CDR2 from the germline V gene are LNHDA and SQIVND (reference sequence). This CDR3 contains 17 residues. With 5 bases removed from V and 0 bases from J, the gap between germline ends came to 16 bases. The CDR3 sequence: CASSPTNWRTTNEKLFF. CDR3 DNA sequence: TGTGCCAGTAGTCCTACCAACTGGAGGACAACTAATGAAAAACTGTTTTTT.

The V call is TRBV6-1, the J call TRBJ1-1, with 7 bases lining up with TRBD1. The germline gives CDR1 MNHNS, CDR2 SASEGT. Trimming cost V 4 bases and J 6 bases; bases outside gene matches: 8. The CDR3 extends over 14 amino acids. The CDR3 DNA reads TGTGCCAGCAGTGTGGGGACAGCGAGGGCTGAAGCTTTCTTT. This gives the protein CASSVGTARAEAFF.

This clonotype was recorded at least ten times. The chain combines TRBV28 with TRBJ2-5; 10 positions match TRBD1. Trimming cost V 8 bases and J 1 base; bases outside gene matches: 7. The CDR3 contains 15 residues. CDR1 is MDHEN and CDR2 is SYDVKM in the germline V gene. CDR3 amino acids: CASQRTGGPQETQYF. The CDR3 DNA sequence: TGTGCCAGCCAACGGACAGGGGGACCCCAAGAGACCCAGTACTTC.

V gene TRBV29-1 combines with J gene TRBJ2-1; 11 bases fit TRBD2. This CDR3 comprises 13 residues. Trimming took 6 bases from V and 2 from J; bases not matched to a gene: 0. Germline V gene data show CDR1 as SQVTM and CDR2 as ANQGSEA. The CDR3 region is CSVGLAAYNEQFF. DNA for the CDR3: TGCAGCGTGGGACTAGCGGCCTACAATGAGCAGTTCTTC.

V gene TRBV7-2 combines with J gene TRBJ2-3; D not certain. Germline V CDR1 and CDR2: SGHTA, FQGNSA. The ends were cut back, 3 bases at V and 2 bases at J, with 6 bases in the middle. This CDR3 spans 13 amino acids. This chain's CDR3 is CASSFFITDTQYF. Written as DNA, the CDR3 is TGTGCCAGCAGCTTCTTCATCACAGATACGCAGTATTTT.

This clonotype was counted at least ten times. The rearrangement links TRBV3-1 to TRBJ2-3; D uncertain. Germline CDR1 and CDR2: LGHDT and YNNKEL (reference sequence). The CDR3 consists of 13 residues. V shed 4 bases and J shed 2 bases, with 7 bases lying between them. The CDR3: CASSPYTTDTQYF. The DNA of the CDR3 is TGTGCCAGCAGCCCCTATACCACAGATACGCAGTATTTT.

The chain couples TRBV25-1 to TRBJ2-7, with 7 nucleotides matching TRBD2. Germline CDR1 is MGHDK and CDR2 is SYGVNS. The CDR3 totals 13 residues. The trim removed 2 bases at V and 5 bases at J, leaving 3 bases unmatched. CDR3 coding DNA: TGTGCCAGCAGTGAACCGGGGAGGGACGAGCAGTACTTC. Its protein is CASSEPGRDEQYF.

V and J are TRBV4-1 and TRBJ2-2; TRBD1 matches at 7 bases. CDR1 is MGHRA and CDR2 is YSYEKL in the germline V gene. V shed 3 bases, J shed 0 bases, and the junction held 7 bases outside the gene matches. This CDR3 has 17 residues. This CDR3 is CASSHGTVRSNTGELFF. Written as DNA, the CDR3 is TGCGCCAGCAGCCACGGGACAGTACGATCGAACACCGGGGAGCTGTTTTTT.

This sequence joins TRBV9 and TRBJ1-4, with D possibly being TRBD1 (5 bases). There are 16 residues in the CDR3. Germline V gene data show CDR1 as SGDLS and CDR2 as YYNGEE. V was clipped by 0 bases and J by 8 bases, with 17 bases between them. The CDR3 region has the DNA TGTGCCAGCAGCGTAGAAGGTCGGCAGGGAGGGGAAAAACTGTTTTTT. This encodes CASSVEGRQGGEKLFF.